The sequence of this T cell receptor (beta chain) was determined in a study of spatial heterogeneity in lung cancer (dated by TCRdb to between 2018 and 2021). Regarding the study in general: More beta-chain than alpha-chain transcripts were consistently detected, likely reflecting higher beta-chain transcript abundance. In tumor regions, TCR transcript counts showed a strong correlation with a T cell transcriptional module score from matched bulk RNA-seq. In the raw uncorrected reads, each unique combination of TCR and UMI appeared on average more than ten times. The study quantitatively compared TCR alpha and beta repertoires across multiple tumor regions, matched nontumor lung and blood in non-small cell lung cancer. Nonsynonymous mutation counts, determined by whole-exome sequencing of tumor tissue, were related to TCR repertoire features. At surgery, both alpha and beta chains were TCR-sequenced in 220 tumor regions, approximately 64 matched nontumor lung samples and around 50 PBMC samples. Broad study findings and their caveats: Confirming at a functional level the hypothesis that regional TCRs recognize regional mutations was considered to require additional single-cell paired TCR alpha and beta sequencing. The tumor nonsynonymous mutation count correlated with the number of expanded alpha and beta TCRs within the tumor. TCR-seq was estimated to cover only 6% to 7% of tumor T cells for alpha chains and approximately 13% for beta chains. Counts of ubiquitous and regional expanded TCRs were found to correlate with counts of ubiquitous and regional nonsynonymous mutations, respectively.

The germline V end is reduced by 4 bases and the J end by 5 bases; junction bases left unmatched: 7. The CDR3 spans 15 residues, from the cysteine through the phenylalanine. CDR3 DNA only is kept here, 45 bases in frame from base 1. CDR1 is given as SGHDN and CDR2 as FVKESK, both from the germline V gene. This clonotype was seen many times. Its antigen is unknown. Base-call qualities are not available, and no considerably larger clone is one nucleotide away. Library preparation was by 5' RACE. These reads were obtained on a NextSeq 500. To allow correction of PCR and sequencing errors, the TCR library protocol tagged every TCR cDNA molecule with a unique molecular identifier. The source study handled its data this way. TCR identification, UMI-based error correction and CDR3 extraction were performed with Decombinator tools. Expanded TCRs were defined as those above a frequency of 2 per 1,000, corresponding to the top 1% of the tumor frequency distribution. Expanded tumor TCRs statistically deemed absent (corrected P<0.05) from at least one tumor region were classed as regional, and all other expanded tumor TCRs were classed as ubiquitous. Renyi diversity was calculated using the R vegan package after each repertoire was subsampled 100 times to 5,000 TCRs. CDR3 similarity networks were built from amino acid triplet string-kernel similarity, with CDR3s being connected when pairwise similarity was above 0.82. The public reads were quality trimmed at Q25 with fastp and then assembled into clones with MiXCR by TCRdb, keeping productive beta chains. For every CDR3 protein sequence, its rows merge into one entry that carries the most common genes and DNA. TCRdb, not the authors, supplied the V and J calls. The sample table contains 9,900 or so distinct CDR3 sequences; only one count was recorded for 10% to 15% of them. The ten largest clones represent under 12% of the sample.

In the paper's terms, the time point label means: sample taken at primary tumor resection. The donors were fewer than 90 patients from the lung TRACERx cohort who had early-stage, untreated non-small cell lung cancer. For TCR sequencing, whole RNA was extracted from tumor and nontumor lung tissue, or from cryopreserved PBMC samples, and no cell sorting was done. A patient was chosen for TCR sequencing only when enough RNA was available from at least two tumor regions. Before selection, tumor and adjacent nontumor lung specimens were reviewed by a lung pathologist. The chain couples TRBV14 to TRBJ1-4, and 7 junctional nucleotides match TRBD1. The sample was lung tumor tissue, taken at surgery. The clonotype comes from a male donor with early-stage non-small cell lung cancer. The bases are TGTGCCAGCAGCCCGGGACAGACGTTGAATGAAAAACTGTTTTTT. The resulting protein is CASSPGQTLNEKLFF.